This T cell receptor beta chain was recovered during a study of cytomegalovirus exposure and HLA in healthy donors. Study-wide results and limits: Within the data, a cluster of highly shared sequence variants was likely a sequencing artifact.

The PCR used 60 Vbeta and 13 Jbeta primers. Profiling relied on immunoSEQ multiplex PCR, and the TCRdb table lists in-frame clones only, not all of them. This table holds some 150,000 clones, approximately 76% found once. This clone was detected a few times. Its antigen is not known. The V gene's germline CDR1 is SGHAT and CDR2 FQNNGV. The CDR3 is made up of 11 amino acids. V shed 1 base and J shed 11 bases, with 8 bases lying between them. The rearrangement uses TRBV11-2 and TRBJ2-5, with D perhaps matching TRBD2 (5 bases). The receptor comes from a man in his sixties in good health and CMV-seronegative. Material: PBMCs. The CDR3 region has the DNA TGTGCCAGCAGCTTAGTGGAGGAGCAGTACTTC. Its protein is CASSLVEEQYF.